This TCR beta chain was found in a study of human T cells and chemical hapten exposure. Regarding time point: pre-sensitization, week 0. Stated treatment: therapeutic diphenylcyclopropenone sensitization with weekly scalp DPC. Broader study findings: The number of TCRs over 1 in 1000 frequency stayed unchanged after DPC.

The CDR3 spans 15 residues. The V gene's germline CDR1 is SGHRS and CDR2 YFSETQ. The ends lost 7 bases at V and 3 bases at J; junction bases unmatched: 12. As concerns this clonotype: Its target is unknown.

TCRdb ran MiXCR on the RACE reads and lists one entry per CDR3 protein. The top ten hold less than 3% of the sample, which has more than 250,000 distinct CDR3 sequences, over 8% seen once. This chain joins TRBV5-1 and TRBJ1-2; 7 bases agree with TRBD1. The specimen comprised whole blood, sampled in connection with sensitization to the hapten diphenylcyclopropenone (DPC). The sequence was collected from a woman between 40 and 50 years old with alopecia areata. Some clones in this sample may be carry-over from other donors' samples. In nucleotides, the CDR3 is TGCGCCAGCCGCCTTCACCAGGGGGAGCACTATGGCTACACCTTC. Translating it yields CASRLHQGEHYGYTF.